This TCR beta chain is drawn from a study of T-cell reconstitution after alpha-beta-depleted transplantation in children. During its preparation, the TCRbeta library received unique molecular identifiers. TCRdb called the PCR reads again in MiXCR, with one record for every CDR3 protein. The table lists 280,000 or so distinct CDR3 sequences, around 10% of them singletons. This CDR3 spans 12 amino acids. Deletions cut 4 bases from V and 3 bases from J, with 7 bases between. Germline lookup yields CDR1 GTSNPN and CDR2 SVGIG (reference sequence). This clonotype was recorded a few times. Its matching antigen is unknown. Study results and caveats: T-cell numbers and diversity one year post-transplant derived largely from freshly generated T cells.

The origin of this receptor is a male patient aged 2 to 10 who had a stem cell transplant for chronic granulomatous disease, so the T cells may come from the graft donor. Sequenced here: peripheral blood, sampled 180 days after TCRalphabeta/CD19-depleted stem cell transplant. This sequence joins TRBV30 and TRBJ2-1; D remains unclear. The CDR3 here is CAWTADYNEQFF. CDR3 nucleotides: TGTGCCTGGACTGCAGACTACAATGAGCAGTTCTTC.